This TCR beta chain was recovered during a study of blood T cell repertoires in COVID-19. About the study: The United States, Italy and Spain were the sources of the acute and convalescent COVID-19 samples. PBMCs, B-cell-depleted T cells, or T cells provided the cDNA or gDNA that made up the material.

TCRdb's copy holds only in-frame clones and misses some; the assay was immunoSEQ multiplex PCR. This table has around 260,000 clones, 85% to 90% appearing once. In germline, CDR1 is LNHDA, CDR2 SQIVND (reference sequence). The CDR3 contains 13 residues. V was pared by 3 bases and J by 5 bases, with 8 bases between. The sequencing sample was made of peripheral blood. The V call is TRBV19, the J call TRBJ2-1; D unresolved. This clonotype was sampled from a man between 18 and 35 years old with active or convalescent COVID-19. The CDR3 DNA reads as TGTGCCAGTAGTATCCGACTCCACAATGAGCAGTTCTTC. Amino acid sequence: CASSIRLHNEQFF.